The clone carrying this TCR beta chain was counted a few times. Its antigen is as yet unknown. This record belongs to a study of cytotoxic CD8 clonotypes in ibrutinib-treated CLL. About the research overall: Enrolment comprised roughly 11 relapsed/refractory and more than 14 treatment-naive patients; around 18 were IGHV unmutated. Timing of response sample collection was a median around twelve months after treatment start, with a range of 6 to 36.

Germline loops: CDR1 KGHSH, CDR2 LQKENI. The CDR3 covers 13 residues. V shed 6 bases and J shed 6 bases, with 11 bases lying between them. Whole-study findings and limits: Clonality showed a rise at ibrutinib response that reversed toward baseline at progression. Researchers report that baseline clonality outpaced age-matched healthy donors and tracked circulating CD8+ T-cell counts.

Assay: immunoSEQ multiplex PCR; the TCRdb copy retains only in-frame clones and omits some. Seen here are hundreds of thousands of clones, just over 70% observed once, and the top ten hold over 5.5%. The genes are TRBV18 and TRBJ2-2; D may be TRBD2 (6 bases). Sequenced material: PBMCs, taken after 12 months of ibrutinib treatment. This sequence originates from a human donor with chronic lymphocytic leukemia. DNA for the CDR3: TGTGCCAGCTCCGGACGGGAGTCCGGGGAGCTGTTTTTT. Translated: CASSGRESGELFF.